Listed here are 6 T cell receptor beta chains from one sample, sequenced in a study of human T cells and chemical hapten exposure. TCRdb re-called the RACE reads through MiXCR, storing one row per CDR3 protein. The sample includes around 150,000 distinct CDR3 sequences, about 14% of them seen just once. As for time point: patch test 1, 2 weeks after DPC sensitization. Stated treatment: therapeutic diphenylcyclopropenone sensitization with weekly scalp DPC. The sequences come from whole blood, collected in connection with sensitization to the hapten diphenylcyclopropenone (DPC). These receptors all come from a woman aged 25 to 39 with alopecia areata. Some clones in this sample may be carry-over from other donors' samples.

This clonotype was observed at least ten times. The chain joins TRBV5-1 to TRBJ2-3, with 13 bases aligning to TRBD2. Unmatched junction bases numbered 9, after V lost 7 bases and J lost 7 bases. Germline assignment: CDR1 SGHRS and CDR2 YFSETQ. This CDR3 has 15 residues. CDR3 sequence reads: CASQPRTSGRNTQYF. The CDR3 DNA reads TGCGCCAGCCAACCTCGGACTAGCGGGAGAAATACGCAGTATTTT.

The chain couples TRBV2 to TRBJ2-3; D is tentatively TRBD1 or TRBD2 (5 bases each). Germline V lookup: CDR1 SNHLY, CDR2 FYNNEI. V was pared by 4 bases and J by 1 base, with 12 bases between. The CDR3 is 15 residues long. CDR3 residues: CASSARGGGTDTQYF. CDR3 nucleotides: TGTGCCAGCAGTGCACGGGGCGGCGGCACAGATACGCAGTATTTT.

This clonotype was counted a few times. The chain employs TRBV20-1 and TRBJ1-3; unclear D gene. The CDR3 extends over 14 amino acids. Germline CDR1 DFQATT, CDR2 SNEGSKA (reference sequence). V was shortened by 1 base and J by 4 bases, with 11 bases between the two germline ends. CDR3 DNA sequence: TGCAGTGCTAGAGTGGGAGGGTCCGGAAACACCATATATTTT. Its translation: CSARVGGSGNTIYF.

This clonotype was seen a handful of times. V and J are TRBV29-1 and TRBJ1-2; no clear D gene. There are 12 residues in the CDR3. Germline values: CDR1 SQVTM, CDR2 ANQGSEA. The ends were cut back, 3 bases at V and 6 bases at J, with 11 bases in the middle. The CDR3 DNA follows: TGCAGCGTTGAGCGGAGTGGGAATGGCTACACCTTC. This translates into CSVERSGNGYTF.

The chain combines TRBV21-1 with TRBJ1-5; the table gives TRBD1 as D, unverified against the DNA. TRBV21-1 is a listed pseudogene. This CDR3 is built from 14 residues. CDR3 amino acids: CATVPQGSNQPQHF. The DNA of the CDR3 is TGTGCCACCGTTCCCCAGGGGTCCAATCAGCCCCAGCATTTT.

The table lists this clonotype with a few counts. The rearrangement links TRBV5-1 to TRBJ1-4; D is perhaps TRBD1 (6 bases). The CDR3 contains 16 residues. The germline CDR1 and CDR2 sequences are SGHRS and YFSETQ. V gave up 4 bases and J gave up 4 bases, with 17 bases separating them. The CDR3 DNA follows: TGCGCCAGCAGCCCTGGCGGGGGGCTGGTTAATGAAAAACTGTTTTTT. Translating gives CASSPGGGLVNEKLFF. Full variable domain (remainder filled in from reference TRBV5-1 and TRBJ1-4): KAGVTQTPRYLIKTRGQQVTLSCSPISGHRSVSWYQQTPGQGLQFLFEYFSETQRNKGNFPGRFSGRQFSNSRSEMNVSTLELGDSALYLCASSPGGGLVNEKLFFGSGTQLSVL.